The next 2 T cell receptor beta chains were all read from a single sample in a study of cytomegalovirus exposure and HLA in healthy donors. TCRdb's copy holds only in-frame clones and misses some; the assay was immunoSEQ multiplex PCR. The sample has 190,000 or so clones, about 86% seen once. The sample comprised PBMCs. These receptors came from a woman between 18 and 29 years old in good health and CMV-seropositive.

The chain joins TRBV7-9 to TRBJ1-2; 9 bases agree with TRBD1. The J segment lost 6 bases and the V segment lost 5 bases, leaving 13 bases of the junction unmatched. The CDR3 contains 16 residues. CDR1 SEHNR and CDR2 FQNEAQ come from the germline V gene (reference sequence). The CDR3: CASSLSGTGTFHGYTF. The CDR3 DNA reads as TGTGCCAGCAGCCTTTCCGGGACAGGGACATTCCATGGCTACACCTTC.

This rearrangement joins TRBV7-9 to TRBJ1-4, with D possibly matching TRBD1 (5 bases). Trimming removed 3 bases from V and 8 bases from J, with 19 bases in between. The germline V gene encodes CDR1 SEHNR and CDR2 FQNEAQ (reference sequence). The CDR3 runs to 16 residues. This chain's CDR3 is CASSLFARGVGEKLFF. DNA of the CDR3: TGTGCCAGCAGCTTGTTTGCTCGGGGGGTAGGAGAAAAACTGTTTTTT.